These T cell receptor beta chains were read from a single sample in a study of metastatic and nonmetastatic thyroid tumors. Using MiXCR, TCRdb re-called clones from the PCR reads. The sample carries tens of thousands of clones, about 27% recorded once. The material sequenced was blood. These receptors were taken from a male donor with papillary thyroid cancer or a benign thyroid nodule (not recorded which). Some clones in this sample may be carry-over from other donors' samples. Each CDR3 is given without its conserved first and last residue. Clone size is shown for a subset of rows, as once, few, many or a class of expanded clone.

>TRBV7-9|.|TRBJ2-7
ASSVTVGLQYEQY
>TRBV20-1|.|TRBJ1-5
SARSDRGRANNQPQH
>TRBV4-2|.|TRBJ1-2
ASSQASGTNYGYT
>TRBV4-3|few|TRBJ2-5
ASSQDRHGETQY
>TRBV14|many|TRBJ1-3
ASSQSTGNTIY
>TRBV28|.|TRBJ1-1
ASSLEGRGYLGYTEAF
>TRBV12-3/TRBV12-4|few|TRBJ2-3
ASGSVTRDTDTQY
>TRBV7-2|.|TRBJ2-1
ASSFGLSNEQF
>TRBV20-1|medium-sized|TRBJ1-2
SADNAASNYGYT
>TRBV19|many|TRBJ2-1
ASTLGLAGGPRGEQF
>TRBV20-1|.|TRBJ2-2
SAIITGTGELF